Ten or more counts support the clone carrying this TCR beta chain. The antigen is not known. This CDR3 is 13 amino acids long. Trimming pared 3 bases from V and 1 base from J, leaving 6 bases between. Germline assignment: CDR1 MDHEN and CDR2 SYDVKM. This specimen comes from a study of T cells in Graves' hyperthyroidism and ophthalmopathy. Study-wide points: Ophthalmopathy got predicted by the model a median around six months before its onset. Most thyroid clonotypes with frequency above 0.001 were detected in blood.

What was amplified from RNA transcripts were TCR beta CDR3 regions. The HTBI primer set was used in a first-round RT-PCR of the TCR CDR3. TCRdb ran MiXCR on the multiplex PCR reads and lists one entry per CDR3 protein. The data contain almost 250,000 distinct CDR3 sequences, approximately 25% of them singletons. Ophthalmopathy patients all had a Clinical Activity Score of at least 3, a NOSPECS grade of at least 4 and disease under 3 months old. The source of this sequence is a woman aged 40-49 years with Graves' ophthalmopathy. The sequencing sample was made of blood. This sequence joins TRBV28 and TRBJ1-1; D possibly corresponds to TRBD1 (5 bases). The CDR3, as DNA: TGTGCCAGCAGTTTCAGGGAGAACACTGAAGCTTTCTTT. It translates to CASSFRENTEAFF.